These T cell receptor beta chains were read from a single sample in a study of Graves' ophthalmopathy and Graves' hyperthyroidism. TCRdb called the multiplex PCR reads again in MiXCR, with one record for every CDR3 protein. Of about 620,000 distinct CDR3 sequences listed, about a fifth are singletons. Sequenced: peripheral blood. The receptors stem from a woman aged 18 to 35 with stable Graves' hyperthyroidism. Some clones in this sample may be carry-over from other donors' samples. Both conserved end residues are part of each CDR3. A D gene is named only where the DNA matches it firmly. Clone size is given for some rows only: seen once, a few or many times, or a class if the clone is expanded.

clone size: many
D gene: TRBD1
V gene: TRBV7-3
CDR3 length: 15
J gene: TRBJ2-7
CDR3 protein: CASSAKGQGTYEQYF
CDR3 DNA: TGTGCCAGCAGCGCCAAGGGACAGGGGACCTACGAGCAGTACTTC

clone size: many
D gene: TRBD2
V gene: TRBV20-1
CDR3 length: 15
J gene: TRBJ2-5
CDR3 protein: CSARVISGGRETQYF
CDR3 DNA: TGCAGTGCTAGAGTTATAAGCGGGGGTCGTGAGACCCAGTACTTC

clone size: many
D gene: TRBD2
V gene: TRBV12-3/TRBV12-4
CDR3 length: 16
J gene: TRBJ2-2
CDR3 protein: CASSLGLASNTGELFF
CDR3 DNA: TGTGCCAGCAGTTTAGGACTAGCGTCGAACACCGGGGAGCTGTTTTTT

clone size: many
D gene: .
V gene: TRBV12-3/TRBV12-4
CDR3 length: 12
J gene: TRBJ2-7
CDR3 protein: CASKGEMYEQYF
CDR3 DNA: TGTGCCAGCAAAGGGGAAATGTACGAGCAGTACTTC

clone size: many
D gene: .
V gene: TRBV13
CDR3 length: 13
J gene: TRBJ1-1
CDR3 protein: CASSLGGQSEAFF
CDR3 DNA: TGTGCCAGCAGCTTAGGGGGACAATCCGAAGCTTTCTTT

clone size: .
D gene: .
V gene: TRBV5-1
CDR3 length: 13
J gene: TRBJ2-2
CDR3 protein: CASSIQATGELFF
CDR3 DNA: TGCGCCAGCAGCATACAAGCGACCGGGGAGCTGTTTTTT

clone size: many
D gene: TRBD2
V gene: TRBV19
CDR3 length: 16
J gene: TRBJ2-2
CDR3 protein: CASSTLAGVIIGELFF
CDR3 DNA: TGTGCCAGTAGTACCCTAGCGGGAGTGATTATCGGGGAGCTGTTTTTT

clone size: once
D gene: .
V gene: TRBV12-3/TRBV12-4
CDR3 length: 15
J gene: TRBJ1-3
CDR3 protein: CASSVDRVSGNTIYF
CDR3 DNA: TGTGCCAGCAGTGTCGACAGAGTCTCTGGAAACACCATATATTTT

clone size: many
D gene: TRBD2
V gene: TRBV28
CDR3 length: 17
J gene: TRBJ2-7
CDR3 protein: CASTKGRGSGSSYEQYF
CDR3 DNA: TGTGCCAGCACCAAAGGGAGGGGGAGCGGGAGCTCCTACGAGCAGTACTTC

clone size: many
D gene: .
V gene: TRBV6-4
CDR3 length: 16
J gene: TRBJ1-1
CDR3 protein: CASSQRGGEGNTEAFF
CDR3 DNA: TGTGCCAGCAGCCAGCGGGGGGGCGAGGGGAACACTGAAGCTTTCTTT

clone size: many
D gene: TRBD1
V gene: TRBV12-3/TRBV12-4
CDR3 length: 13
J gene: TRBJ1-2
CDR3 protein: CASSGQGGYGYTF
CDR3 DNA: TGTGCCAGCAGCGGACAGGGGGGCTATGGCTACACCTTC

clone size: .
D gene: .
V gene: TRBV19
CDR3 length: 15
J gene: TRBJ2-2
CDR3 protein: CASRKGQTNTGELFF
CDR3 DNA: TGTGCCAGTAGAAAAGGGCAGACAAACACCGGGGAGCTGTTTTTT